A single sample is the source of the 25 T cell receptor beta chains below, sequenced in a study of CD8 T cells in ankylosing spondylitis. Study-level points and caveats: Made up of about eight highly homologous variants, a TCR beta motif appeared characteristic of ankylosing spondylitis blood.

In TCRdb, the 5' RACE reads were re-called with MiXCR into one record per CDR3 protein. The table shows over 700,000 distinct CDR3 sequences, with around a fifth occurring only once. Their recognized antigens are unknown. The sample consisted of blood, either unsorted or a sorted T cell fraction (not recorded which). The receptors originated from a male donor with ankylosing spondylitis.

The V and J genes are TRBV4-3 and TRBJ1-2, with D uncertain. Germline V CDR1 and CDR2: LGHNA, YSLEER. This CDR3 spans 14 amino acids. V shed 1 base and J shed 5 bases, with 11 bases lying between them. Written as DNA, the CDR3 is TGCGCCAGCAGCCAAGTTGTAAAGACTTATGGCTACACCTTC. The encoded protein is CASSQVVKTYGYTF.

This clonotype was found a few times. At one boundary the junction diverges from the germline segment, which might be a read error. The rearrangement uses TRBV6-1 and TRBJ1-5; no clear D. CDR1 and CDR2 from the germline V gene are MNHNS and SASEGT. The CDR3 loop spans 14 amino acids. The CDR3 nucleotides read TGTGCCAGCAGATCTCATTTTAGCGATCAGCCCCAGCATTTT. Its translation: CASRSHFSDQPQHF.

This sequence joins TRBV20-1 and TRBJ1-1; D is uncertain. Per germline, CDR1 DFQATT and CDR2 SNEGSKA (reference sequence). V lost 1 base and J 5 bases, leaving 17 bases between the germline ends. The length of the CDR3 is 15 residues. CDR3 sequence reads: CSARAVAALVTEAFF. The CDR3 region has the DNA TGCAGTGCTAGAGCCGTTGCAGCCTTGGTGACTGAAGCTTTCTTT.

This clonotype was seen only a few times. V gene TRBV11-1 combines with J gene TRBJ1-1; unclear D gene. The V and J ends lost 0 bases and 0 bases respectively, with 5 bases between them. The CDR3 has 14 amino acids. From germline, CDR1 is SGHAT and CDR2 FQDESV (reference sequence). CDR3 amino acids: CASSLAPMNTEAFF. The CDR3, as DNA: TGTGCCAGCAGCTTAGCCCCCATGAACACTGAAGCTTTCTTT.

The sample holds many counts of this clonotype. CDR3: CASSLGQQRINTEAFF. CDR3 coding DNA: TGCGCCAGCAGCTTGGGACAGCAGCGGATCAACACTGAAGCTTTCTTT. V usage is TRBV5-1 and J usage is TRBJ1-1, with a tentative D call TRBD1 (5 bases). V dropped 0 bases and J dropped 2 bases, with 14 bases sitting between them. Per germline, CDR1 SGHRS and CDR2 YFSETQ. There are 16 residues in the CDR3.

The J gene is TRBJ2-5, the V gene TRBV9, with 11 bases aligning to TRBD1. With V trimmed by 3 bases and J by 0 bases, 4 bases remained unmatched. CDR1 SGDLS and CDR2 YYNGEE come from the germline V gene. The CDR3 extends over 16 amino acids. The CDR3 DNA follows: TGTGCCAGCAGCGAAAGGACAGGGGGCTACCAAGAGACCCAGTACTTC. Protein: CASSERTGGYQETQYF.

The DNA for the CDR3 is TGTGCCAGCAGTACCTCGGGGGTGGGCAACTACGAGCAGTACTTC. Translated: CASSTSGVGNYEQYF. The chain recombines TRBV27 with TRBJ2-7; D may be TRBD2 (6 bases). Germline V gives CDR1 MNHEY, CDR2 SMNVEV (reference sequence). Trimming left V 5 bases short and J 3 bases short, with 17 bases between. CDR3 size: 15 residues.

The rearrangement links TRBV20-1 to TRBJ2-5, with TRBD2 matching 8 bases. V shed 0 bases and J 0 bases; nucleotides not matched to a gene: 6. The CDR3 has 16 amino acids. CDR1 and CDR2 from the germline V gene are DFQATT and SNEGSKA (reference sequence). The CDR3 DNA sequence: TGCAGTGCTAGAGATTCACTAGCGGAGTACCAAGAGACCCAGTACTTC. Translation gives CSARDSLAEYQETQYF.

There are a few counts of this clonotype. This chain's CDR3 is CASSFRTKNNEQFF. The CDR3 DNA follows: TGCGCCAGCAGCTTTAGGACAAAGAACAATGAGCAGTTCTTC. The chain couples TRBV5-1 to TRBJ2-1, with TRBD1 as a possible D gene (5 bases). The CDR3 length is 14 residues. V lost 2 bases, J lost 5 bases, and 11 bases lay in between. From germline, CDR1 is SGHRS and CDR2 YFSETQ.

This clonotype was seen more than once but under ten times. V gene TRBV2 combines with J gene TRBJ2-3; 8 bases agree with TRBD2. Losses at the gene ends were 5 bases for V and 13 bases for J; bases not matched to a gene: 8. CDR1 and CDR2 (germline): SNHLY, FYNNEI. This CDR3 region has 12 residues. CDR3 DNA: TGTGCCAGCAGTCTCCTGCCGGGAGGGGAGTATTTT. The encoded protein is CASSLLPGGEYF.

This clonotype has just a few counts. The chain links TRBV5-6 to TRBJ2-7, with a possible D match to TRBD2 (6 bases). There are 16 residues in the CDR3. Germline CDR1 and CDR2: SGHDT and YYEEEE. V dropped 0 bases and J dropped 0 bases, with 13 bases sitting between them. The CDR3 region has the DNA TGTGCCAGCAGCTTGGGCATTAGCGGCCCCTCCTACGAGCAGTACTTC. Its translation is CASSLGISGPSYEQYF.

The gene calls are TRBV20-1 and TRBJ1-2, with 11 bases aligning to TRBD1. V lost 6 bases to trimming and J lost 5 bases; unmatched junction nucleotides: 14. CDR1 is DFQATT, CDR2 SNEGSKA, per germline (reference sequence). This CDR3 has 16 residues. The CDR3 sequence is CSAPGQGATGAYGYTF. DNA for the CDR3: TGCAGTGCCCCCGGACAGGGGGCGACGGGGGCGTATGGCTACACCTTC.

This CDR3 is CASSSTGRRETQYF. For the CDR3, the DNA is TGCGCCAGCAGCTCTACGGGTCGGAGGGAGACCCAGTACTTC. The V gene is TRBV5-1, the J gene TRBJ2-5, with D perhaps matching TRBD2 (5 bases). The V end was cut by 3 bases, the J end by 5 bases, with 14 bases between. CDR3 length: 14 amino acids. The germline CDR1 and CDR2 sequences are SGHRS and YFSETQ. Using reference TRBV5-1 and TRBJ2-5 for the parts outside the CDR3, the full variable domain is KAGVTQTPRYLIKTRGQQVTLSCSPISGHRSVSWYQQTPGQGLQFLFEYFSETQRNKGNFPGRFSGRQFSNSRSEMNVSTLELGDSALYLCASSSTGRRETQYFGPGTRLLVL.

This clonotype was found many times. The rearrangement uses TRBV7-9 and TRBJ2-1; D might be TRBD2 (6 bases). Germline assignment: CDR1 SEHNR and CDR2 FQNEAQ (reference sequence). V lost 6 bases to trimming and J lost 3 bases, with 18 bases between them. The CDR3 runs 16 residues. CDR3 in DNA: TGTGCCAGCAGTCCGGGGGTCGGGGGTTTCTACAATGAGCAGTTCTTC. Amino acid sequence: CASSPGVGGFYNEQFF.

This clonotype appeared a few times. This rearrangement joins TRBV6-1 to TRBJ1-1; the D is unclear. The germline V and J ends were trimmed by 8 bases and 0 bases, with 10 bases remaining between them. The CDR3 sequence is 13 residues long. CDR1 is MNHNS, CDR2 SASEGT, per germline. CDR3 nucleotides: TGTGCCAGCGGCCCCTGGATGAACACTGAAGCTTTCTTT. It specifies CASGPWMNTEAFF.

This sequence joins TRBV5-1 and TRBJ1-1; D possibly corresponds to TRBD1 (5 bases). CDR1 is SGHRS, CDR2 YFSETQ, per germline. This CDR3 contains 14 residues. V gave up 4 bases and J gave up 4 bases, with 14 bases separating them. DNA for the CDR3: TGCGCCAGCAGCCCGTGGGACTTAGGCACTGAAGCTTTCTTT. Residues: CASSPWDLGTEAFF.

This clonotype was observed at least ten times. J is TRBJ2-1 and V is TRBV2, with D perhaps being TRBD1 or TRBD2 (5 bases each). This CDR3 is built from 16 residues. Germline CDR1 and CDR2: SNHLY and FYNNEI. Deletions cut 5 bases from V and 0 bases from J, with 14 bases between. The CDR3 loop reads CASSPDLGDSYNEQFF. DNA of the CDR3: TGTGCCAGCAGTCCTGATCTGGGGGACTCCTACAATGAGCAGTTCTTC. The whole variable domain, filled in from reference TRBV2 and TRBJ2-1, reads EPEVTQTPSHQVTQMGQEVILRCVPISNHLYFYWYRQILGQKVEFLVSFYNNEISEKSEIFDDQFSVERPDGSNFTLKIRSTKLEDSAMYFCASSPDLGDSYNEQFFGPGTRLTVL.

The chain has TRBV28 and TRBJ2-1; TRBD1 might be the D (6 bases). Germline CDR1 and CDR2: MDHEN and SYDVKM. This CDR3 spans 13 amino acids. V dropped 7 bases and J dropped 4 bases, with 11 bases sitting between them. CDR3 amino acids: CASTKDRYNEQFF. The CDR3 region has the DNA TGTGCCAGCACCAAAGACAGGTACAATGAGCAGTTCTTC.

The genes are TRBV7-9 and TRBJ2-2; the match to TRBD2 covers 7 bases. The CDR3 covers 13 residues. The trim removed 9 bases at V and 4 bases at J, leaving 5 bases unmatched. Germline V gene lookup returns CDR1 SEHNR and CDR2 FQNEAQ (reference sequence). CDR3 sequence: CARGGSSTGELFF. The CDR3 DNA reads as TGTGCCAGGGGGGGGAGTTCCACCGGGGAGCTGTTTTTT.

This clonotype was picked up a small number of times. This chain connects TRBV2 to TRBJ2-1; D is ambiguous. This CDR3 has 12 residues. The germline gives CDR1 SNHLY, CDR2 FYNNEI. V shed 5 bases and J shed 5 bases, with 7 bases lying between them. The CDR3: CASSLDHNEQFF. The CDR3 nucleotides are TGTGCCAGCAGTTTGGACCACAATGAGCAGTTCTTC.

The V and J genes are TRBV12-3 or TRBV12-4 and TRBJ2-7; D is unclear. The length of the CDR3 is 13 residues. Trimming pared 3 bases from V and 2 bases from J, leaving 8 bases between. The CDR3: CASSFHITYEQYF. The CDR3 coding sequence is TGTGCCAGCAGTTTTCATATCACCTACGAGCAGTACTTC.

This chain joins TRBV12-3 or TRBV12-4 and TRBJ2-3, with D maybe TRBD2 (5 bases). There are 13 residues in the CDR3. The V gene lost 6 bases and the J gene lost 7 bases, with 14 bases spanning the gap. CDR3 residues: CASSDGPGNTQYF. CDR3 sequence (DNA): TGTGCCAGCAGCGACGGCCCGGGAAATACGCAGTATTTT.

The chain's CDR3 is CASSTSGTGKSPLHF. CDR3 in DNA: TGTGCCAGCAGCACCTCCGGGACCGGGAAATCACCCCTCCACTTT. V and J are TRBV9 and TRBJ1-6, with D perhaps matching TRBD1 (5 bases). Deletions cut 4 bases from V and 10 bases from J, with 18 bases between. The CDR3 length is 15 residues. Germline V gives CDR1 SGDLS, CDR2 YYNGEE.

This clonotype was detected once. The chain joins TRBV6-5 to TRBJ2-1; no definite D call. The CDR3 has 15 amino acids. From germline, CDR1 is MNHEY and CDR2 SVGAGI. Trimming cost V 0 bases and J 0 bases, with 6 bases left between them. The CDR3 loop is CASSYSTSSYNEQFF. The CDR3, as DNA: TGTGCCAGCAGTTACTCTACGAGCTCCTACAATGAGCAGTTCTTC.

This clonotype was seen a few times. J is TRBJ2-7 and V is TRBV5-1; tentative D call: TRBD2 (5 bases). V was trimmed by 2 bases and J by 2 bases, leaving 8 bases between them. This CDR3 is built from 13 residues. Germline CDR1 is SGHRS and CDR2 is YFSETQ. CDR3 in amino acids: CASSFGEPYEQYF. CDR3 sequence (DNA): TGCGCCAGCAGCTTCGGGGAACCCTACGAGCAGTACTTC.